The present TCR beta chain was sequenced within a study of T cell changes during pregnancy in multiple sclerosis. The protocol was immunoSEQ multiplex PCR, while the TCRdb copy is restricted to in-frame clones and leaves out a portion. The table shows tens of thousands of clones, with 80% to 95% occurring only once. Trimming cost V 3 bases and J 7 bases; bases outside gene matches: 6. Germline lookup yields CDR1 SGDLS and CDR2 YYNGEE. This CDR3 is 15 amino acids long. The TCR comes from a female donor with multiple sclerosis, enrolled in a pregnancy study. This specimen was CD4+ T cells from peripheral blood mononuclear cells, taken in the first trimester of pregnancy. This chain uses TRBV9 with TRBJ1-4; 10 nucleotides align to TRBD1. The CDR3 sequence is CASSDRTGGGEKLFF. CDR3 sequence (DNA): TGTGCCAGCAGCGACCGGACAGGGGGTGGTGAAAAACTGTTTTTT.